This paragraph reports one TCR beta chain. Its specificity is not known. According to the study, TCR beta libraries were built with iRepertoire HTBI primers and CDR3-region Arm-PCR. TCRdb re-called the multiplex PCR reads through MiXCR, storing one row per CDR3 protein. The profile shows some 490,000 distinct CDR3 sequences, around 12% of them singletons. The entry originates in a study of regulatory T cells in long-lasting Graves disease. Time point noted: newly diagnosed GD, antithyroid drugs for less than 3 months. The TCR library was made from RNA extracted from PBMCs. With 6 bases removed from V and 8 bases from J, the gap between germline ends came to 17 bases. Germline CDR1 and CDR2: MDHEN and SYDVKM. The CDR3 length is 14 residues. Points from the study as a whole: It was possible that the small sample size reduced accuracy.

The data also belong to a second study, concerning T cells in Graves' hyperthyroidism and ophthalmopathy. As that report states: Disease duration under 2 months; hyperthyroidism patients were aged 18 to 65. Carried out on the TCR CDR3, a first-round RT-PCR used the HTBI primer set.

This receptor was obtained from a woman between 25 and 40 years old with Graves disease. The sequenced sample was peripheral blood mononuclear cells (PBMCs), obtained at new diagnosis, from a patient treated with antithyroid drugs. The V call is TRBV28, the J call TRBJ1-3; tentatively, D is TRBD1 (6 bases). CDR3: CASRGAGVVDTIYF. The CDR3 nucleotides are TGTGCCAGCAGGGGGGCAGGGGTAGTAGACACCATATATTTT.